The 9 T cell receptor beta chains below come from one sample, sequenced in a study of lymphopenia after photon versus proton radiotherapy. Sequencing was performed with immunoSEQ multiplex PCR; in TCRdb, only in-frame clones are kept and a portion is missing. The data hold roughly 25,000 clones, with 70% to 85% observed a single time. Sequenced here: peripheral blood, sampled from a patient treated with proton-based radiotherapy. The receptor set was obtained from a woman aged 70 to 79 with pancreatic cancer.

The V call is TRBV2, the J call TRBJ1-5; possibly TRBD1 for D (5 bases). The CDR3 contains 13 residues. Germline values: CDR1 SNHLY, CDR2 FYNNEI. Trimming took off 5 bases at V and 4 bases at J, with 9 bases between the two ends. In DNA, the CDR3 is TGTGCCAGCAGTCCAGGGCCGAATCAGCCCCAGCATTTT. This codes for CASSPGPNQPQHF. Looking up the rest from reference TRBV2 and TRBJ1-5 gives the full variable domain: EPEVTQTPSHQVTQMGQEVILRCVPISNHLYFYWYRQILGQKVEFLVSFYNNEISEKSEIFDDQFSVERPDGSNFTLKIRSTKLEDSAMYFCASSPGPNQPQHFGDGTRLSIL.

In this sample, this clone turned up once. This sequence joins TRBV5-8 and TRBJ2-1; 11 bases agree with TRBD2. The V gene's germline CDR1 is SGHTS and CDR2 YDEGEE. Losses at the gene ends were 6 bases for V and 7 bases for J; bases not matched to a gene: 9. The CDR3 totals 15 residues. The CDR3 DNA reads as TGTGCCAGCACCCTACTAGCGGGAGTCGAAAATGAGCAGTTCTTC. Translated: CASTLLAGVENEQFF.

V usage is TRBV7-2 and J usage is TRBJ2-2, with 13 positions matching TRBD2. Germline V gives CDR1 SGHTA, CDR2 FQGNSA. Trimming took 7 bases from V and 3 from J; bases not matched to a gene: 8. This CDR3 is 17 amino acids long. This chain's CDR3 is CASTQGGLAGYTGELFF. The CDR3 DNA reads TGTGCCAGCACCCAGGGGGGACTAGCGGGATACACCGGGGAGCTGTTTTTT. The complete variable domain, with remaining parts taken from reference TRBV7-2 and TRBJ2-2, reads GAGVSQSPSNKVTEKGKDVELRCDPISGHTALYWYRQSLGQGLEFLIYFQGNSAPDKSGLPSDRFSAERTGGSVSTLTIQRTQQEDSAVYLCASTQGGLAGYTGELFFGEGSRLTVL.

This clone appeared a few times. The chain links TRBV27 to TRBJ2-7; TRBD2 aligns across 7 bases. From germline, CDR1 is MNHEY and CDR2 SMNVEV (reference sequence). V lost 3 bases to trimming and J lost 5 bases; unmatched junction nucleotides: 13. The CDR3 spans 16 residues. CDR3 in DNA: TGTGCCAGCAGTTTTCGGCTAGCGGCACGAGTAAACGAGCAGTACTTC. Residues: CASSFRLAARVNEQYF.

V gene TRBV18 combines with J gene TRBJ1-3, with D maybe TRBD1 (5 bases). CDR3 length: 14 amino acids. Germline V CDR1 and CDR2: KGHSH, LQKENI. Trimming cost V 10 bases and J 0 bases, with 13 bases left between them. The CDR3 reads CATSQGVSGNTIYF. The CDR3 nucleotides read TGTGCCACCTCCCAGGGCGTCTCTGGAAACACCATATATTTT.

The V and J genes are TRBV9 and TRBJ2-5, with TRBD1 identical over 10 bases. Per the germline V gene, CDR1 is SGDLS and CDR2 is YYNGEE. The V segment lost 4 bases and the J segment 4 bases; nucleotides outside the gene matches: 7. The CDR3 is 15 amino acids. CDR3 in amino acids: CASSPRDRGSETQYF. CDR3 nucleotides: TGTGCCAGCAGCCCTCGGGACAGGGGTTCAGAGACCCAGTACTTC.

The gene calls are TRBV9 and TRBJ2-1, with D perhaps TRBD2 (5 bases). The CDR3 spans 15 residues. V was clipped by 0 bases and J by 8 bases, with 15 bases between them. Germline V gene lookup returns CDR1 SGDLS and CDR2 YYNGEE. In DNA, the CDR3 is TGTGCCAGCAGCGTAGTGATAACTAGTGTTCATGAGCAGTTCTTC. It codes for CASSVVITSVHEQFF.

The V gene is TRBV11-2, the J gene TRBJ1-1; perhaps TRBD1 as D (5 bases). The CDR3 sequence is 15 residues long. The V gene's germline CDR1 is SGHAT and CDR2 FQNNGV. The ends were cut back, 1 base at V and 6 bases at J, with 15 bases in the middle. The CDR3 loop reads CASSLGAGSMAEAFF. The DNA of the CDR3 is TGTGCCAGCAGCTTAGGGGCAGGGAGTATGGCTGAAGCTTTCTTT.

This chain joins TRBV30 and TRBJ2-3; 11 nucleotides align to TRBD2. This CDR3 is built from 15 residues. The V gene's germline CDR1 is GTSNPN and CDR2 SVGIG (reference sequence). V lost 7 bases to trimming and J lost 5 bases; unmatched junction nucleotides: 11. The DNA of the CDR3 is TGTGCCTTTTCGACTAGCGGGAAGTTAGGAGATACGCAGTATTTT. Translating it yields CAFSTSGKLGDTQYF. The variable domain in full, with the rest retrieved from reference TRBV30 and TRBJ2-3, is SQTIHQWPATLVQPVGSPLSLECTVEGTSNPNLYWYRQAAGRGLQLLFYSVGIGQISSEVPQNLSASRPQDRQFILSSKKLLLSDSGFYLCAFSTSGKLGDTQYFGPGTRLTVL.